A selection of T cell receptor beta chains follows, all from one sample in a study of regulatory dendritic cells for organ transplantation. TCRdb's table, derived via immunoSEQ multiplex PCR, lists solely in-frame clones and lacks some. The sample holds approximately 29,000 clones, roughly 80% seen once. The sample consisted of naive CD4+ T cells from blood. The receptors derive from a human donor in good health. Both conserved end residues are part of each CDR3. D genes are given only for firm matches. Expanded clones are given a class, and other clones once, few, many or no size at all.

>TRBD1|TRBV19|NA|TRBJ1-5
TGTGCCAGTAGTATGGGAGGACAGGGTAATCAGCCCCAGCATTTT
CASSMGGQGNQPQHF
>NA|TRBV10-3|NA|TRBJ1-2
TGTGCCATCAGTGAGTTTGTTCAGGGGATTTTGGACTATGGCTACACCTTC
CAISEFVQGILDYGYTF
>NA|TRBV19|few|TRBJ2-5
TGTGCCAGTAGTCACCCTACCGTTCAAGAGACCCAGTACTTC
CASSHPTVQETQYF
>TRBD1|TRBV2|NA|TRBJ1-5
TGTGCCAGCAGCCCTGGACAGGGGGGGAGTCAGCCCCAGCATTTT
CASSPGQGGSQPQHF
>NA|TRBV4-2|NA|TRBJ2-3
TGTGCCAGCAGCCAAGAGAAGGGGATGGATACGCAGTATTTT
CASSQEKGMDTQYF
>TRBD1|TRBV5-8|NA|TRBJ2-5
TGTGCCAGCAGCTTGGGACAGGGGGACGCGGAGACCCAGTACTTC
CASSLGQGDAETQYF
>NA|TRBV6-5|NA|TRBJ2-3
TGTGCCAGCAGTTACTCAGGGGTCGGTAGCACAGATACGCAGTATTTT
CASSYSGVGSTDTQYF
>NA|TRBV11-2|NA|TRBJ2-1
TGTGCCAGCAGCTTAGGGCAGGGAACCTACAATGAGCAGTTCTTC
CASSLGQGTYNEQFF
>TRBD1|TRBV9|NA|TRBJ2-3
TGTGCCAGCAGCGGCCCAGGGGGCATCGATACGCAGTATTTT
CASSGPGGIDTQYF
>NA|TRBV19|NA|TRBJ2-5
TGTGCCAGTAGTGTCTCCGGGACTCAAAAAGGGACCCAGTACTTC
CASSVSGTQKGTQYF
>NA|TRBV6-1|NA|TRBJ1-1
TGTGCCAGCAGTGAAGGGAGGGGAACTGAAGCTTTCTTT
CASSEGRGTEAFF
>TRBD1|TRBV5-5|NA|TRBJ2-7
TGTGCCAGCAGCTTCGGGACAGGGGCCTACGAGCAGTACTTC
CASSFGTGAYEQYF
>TRBD2|TRBV9|NA|TRBJ2-1
TGTGCCAGCAGTTCTAGCGGGGGGACCTACAATGAGCAGTTCTTC
CASSSSGGTYNEQFF
>NA|TRBV7-9|NA|TRBJ1-5
TGTGCCAGCAGCGCAGGGAGCAATCAGCCCCAGCATTTT
CASSAGSNQPQHF
>NA|TRBV2|NA|TRBJ1-1
TGTGCCAGCAGTGAAAACGGGGGTACGAACACTGAAGCTTTCTTT
CASSENGGTNTEAFF
>NA|TRBV5-1|NA|TRBJ2-5
TGCGCCAGCAGCTTGGGGGGCGCCTCGCAAGAGACCCAGTACTTC
CASSLGGASQETQYF
>NA|TRBV6-6|NA|TRBJ1-5
TGTGCCAGCAGTTACGGAGGGGTTAGCAATCAGCCCCAGCATTTT
CASSYGGVSNQPQHF
>TRBD1|TRBV10-3|NA|TRBJ2-7
TGTGCCATCAGTGAGCGGGGACAGGGAACAGGGGAGCAGTACTTC
CAISERGQGTGEQYF
>NA|TRBV29-1|NA|TRBJ2-6
TGCAGCGTGGTACAAGGACTGCGCTCTGGGGCCAACGTCCTGACTTTC
CSVVQGLRSGANVLTF
>TRBD1|TRBV13|NA|TRBJ1-5
TGTGCCAGCAGCTTACGGGGACAGTTCAATCAGCCCCAGCATTTT
CASSLRGQFNQPQHF
>NA|TRBV29-1|NA|TRBJ2-3
TGCAGCGTTGAGATGGGTGCAGGGGATACGCAGTATTTT
CSVEMGAGDTQYF
>TRBD2|TRBV5-4|NA|TRBJ2-4
TGTGCCAGCAGCTCGGCGGGGGAGGGAAATCAGTACTTC
CASSSAGEGNQYF
>TRBD1|TRBV28|NA|TRBJ2-7
TGTGCCAGCAGTTCGGACAGGCCTGTTGGTACGGAGTACTTC
CASSSDRPVGTEYF
>NA|TRBV2|few|TRBJ1-6
TGTGCCAGCAGTGGGACCGGAGGGGAGACGAATTCACCCCTCCACTTT
CASSGTGGETNSPLHF
>TRBD1|TRBV6-6|NA|TRBJ1-1
TGTGCCAGCAGTTATGTTAGGACAGGGAACACTGAAGCTTTCTTT
CASSYVRTGNTEAFF
>NA|TRBV5-4|once|TRBJ2-2
TGTGCCAGCACCCCTTGGGGGGGGACAACGAACACCGGGGAGCTGTTTTTT
CASTPWGGTTNTGELFF
>NA|TRBV5-1|few|TRBJ2-1
TGCGCCAGCAGCTTGGTAATAGGTCGCGGAAATGAGCAGTTCTTC
CASSLVIGRGNEQFF
>NA|TRBV29-1|NA|TRBJ2-3
TGCAGCGTTGAGGGCCTGGGGGGTACGCAGTATTTT
CSVEGLGGTQYF
>NA|TRBV5-4|NA|TRBJ1-2
TGTGCCAGCAGCTTGAGTAGGGAGGACGGCTACACCTTC
CASSLSREDGYTF